This TCR beta chain was recorded in a study of blood T cells in healthy people across ages. Turning to the study itself: In model experiments, template switching was able to capture about one barcoded beta molecule for every two T cells that were present.

This clonotype has a count of ten or more. Its antigen is undetermined. The CDR3 covers 15 residues. With 1 base removed from V and 0 bases from J, the gap between germline ends came to 6 bases. The use of a sample-barcoded 5' primer and a J-beta primer mix characterized a second PCR of roughly 6 to 11 cycles. TCRdb redid the calling of the 5' RACE reads with MiXCR, one entry per CDR3 protein. The table lists hundreds of thousands of distinct CDR3 sequences, around 26% of them singletons. Study-wide findings and caveats: When set beside aged donors, long-lived donors presented more naive CD4+ cells and higher diversity.

What was sequenced was blood. This chain joins TRBV12-3 or TRBV12-4 and TRBJ1-4; D ambiguous. The TCR sequence derives from a woman older than 75 in good health. CDR3 in amino acids: CASSLEATTNEKLFF. The CDR3 DNA sequence: TGTGCCAGCAGTTTAGAGGCTACAACTAATGAAAAACTGTTTTTT.